Sequencing of this T cell receptor (beta chain) was carried out in a study of metastatic and nonmetastatic thyroid tumors. Study information: From malignant and benign thyroid patients, repertoires in blood and in tumor or nodule tissue were compared. Whole-study results and caveats: Benign nodules were reported to have significantly lower TCR beta diversity than malignant thyroid tumors, in blood and tumor.

Until they underwent thyroid surgery, no patient had received any treatment. TCRdb ran MiXCR on the PCR reads. Of more than 20,000 clones detected, approximately 24% appear once; the ten largest clones hold about 6%. This clone ranks as medium-sized. No antigen is known for it. The TCR comes from a female donor with papillary thyroid cancer or a benign thyroid nodule (not recorded which). Some clones in this sample may be carry-over from other donors' samples. Sequenced material: tumor tissue.

CDR3: CASSPGQGALFYTEAFF. In DNA, the CDR3 is TGTGCCAGCAGCCCGGGACAGGGGGCGCTTTTTTACACTGAAGCTTTCTTT. V is TRBV6-1 and J is TRBJ1-1, with TRBD1 matching 12 bases. The germline V gene encodes CDR1 MNHNS and CDR2 SASEGT. The CDR3 spans 17 residues. Trimming removed 6 bases from V and 3 bases from J; junction bases left unmatched: 11.